This T cell receptor beta chain was recovered during a study of T cell responses to AZD1222 COVID-19 vaccine. The study's findings and limits: The reported proportion of spike-specific TCRs targeting unmutated variant regions was nearly half.

Germline V gene sequence: CDR1 SQVTM, CDR2 ANQGSEA. Trimming stripped 3 bases from V and 12 bases from J, with 9 bases between. The CDR3 sequence is 10 residues long. With respect to this clone: Its antigen is as yet unknown.

Data came from immunoSEQ multiplex PCR; TCRdb stores just in-frame clones and leaves some out. The sample has approximately 150,000 clones, more than 85% seen once; the top ten hold approximately 3.3%. The genes are TRBV29-1 and TRBJ2-1; D is ambiguous. The sample in question was peripheral blood, obtained 28 days after the second AZD1222 dose. This receptor was taken from an adult who received the AZD1222 COVID-19 vaccine. This chain's CDR3 is CSVDGVGQFF. The CDR3 coding sequence is TGCAGCGTTGACGGCGTGGGGCAGTTCTTC.